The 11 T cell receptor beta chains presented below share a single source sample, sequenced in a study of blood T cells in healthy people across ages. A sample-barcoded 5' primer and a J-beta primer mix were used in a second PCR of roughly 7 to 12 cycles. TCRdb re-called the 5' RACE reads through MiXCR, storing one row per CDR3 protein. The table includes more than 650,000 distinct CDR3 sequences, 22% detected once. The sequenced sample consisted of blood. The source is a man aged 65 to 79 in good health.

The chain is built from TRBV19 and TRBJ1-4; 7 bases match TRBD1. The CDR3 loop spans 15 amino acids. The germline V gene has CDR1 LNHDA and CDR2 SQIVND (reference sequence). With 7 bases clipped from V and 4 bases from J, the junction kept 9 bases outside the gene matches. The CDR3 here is CASNPGQSVNEKLFF. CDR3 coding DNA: TGTGCCAGTAACCCGGGACAGAGTGTTAATGAAAAACTGTTTTTT.

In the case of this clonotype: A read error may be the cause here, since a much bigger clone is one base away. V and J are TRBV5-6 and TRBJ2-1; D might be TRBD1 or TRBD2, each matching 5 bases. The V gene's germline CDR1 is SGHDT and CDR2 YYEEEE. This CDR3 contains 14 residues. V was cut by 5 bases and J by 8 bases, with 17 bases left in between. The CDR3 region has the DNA TGTGCCAGCAGACTATTACGGGGCGTGTATGAGCAGTTCTTC. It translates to CASRLLRGVYEQFF.

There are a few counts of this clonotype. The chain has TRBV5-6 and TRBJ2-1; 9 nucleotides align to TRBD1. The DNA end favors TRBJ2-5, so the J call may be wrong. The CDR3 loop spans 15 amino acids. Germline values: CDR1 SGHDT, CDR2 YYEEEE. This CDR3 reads CASSFYRGRLKTQYF. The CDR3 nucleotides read TGTGCCAGCAGCTTCTACAGGGGGCGTTTGAAGACCCAGTACTTC.

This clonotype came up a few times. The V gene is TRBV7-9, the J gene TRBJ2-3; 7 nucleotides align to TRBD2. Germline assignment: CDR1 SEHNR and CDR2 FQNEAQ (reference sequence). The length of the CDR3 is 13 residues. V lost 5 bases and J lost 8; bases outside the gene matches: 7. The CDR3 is CASSSPIAGTQYF. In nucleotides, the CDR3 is TGTGCCAGCAGCAGCCCGATAGCGGGTACGCAGTATTTT.

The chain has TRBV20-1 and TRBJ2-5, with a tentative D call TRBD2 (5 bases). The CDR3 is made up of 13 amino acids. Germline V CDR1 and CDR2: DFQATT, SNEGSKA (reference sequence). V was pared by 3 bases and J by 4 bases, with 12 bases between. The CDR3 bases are TGCAGTGCTAGGGGGAGAATAGGAGAGACCCAGTACTTC. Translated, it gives CSARGRIGETQYF.

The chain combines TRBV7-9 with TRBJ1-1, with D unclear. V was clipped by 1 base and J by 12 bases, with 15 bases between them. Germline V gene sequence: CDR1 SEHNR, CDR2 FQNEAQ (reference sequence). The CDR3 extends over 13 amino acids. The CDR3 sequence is CASSLDVGIASFF. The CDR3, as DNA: TGTGCCAGCAGCTTAGACGTGGGGATTGCGTCTTTCTTT.

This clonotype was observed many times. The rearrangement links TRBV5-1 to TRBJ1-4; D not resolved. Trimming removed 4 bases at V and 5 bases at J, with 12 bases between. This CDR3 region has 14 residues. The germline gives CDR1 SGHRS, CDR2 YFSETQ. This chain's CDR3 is CASSEGTLNEKLFF. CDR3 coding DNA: TGCGCCAGCAGCGAGGGAACCCTAAATGAAAAACTGTTTTTT.

The CDR3 DNA sequence: TGTGCCAGCAACTCCTACGAGACCCAGTACTTC. This sequence encodes CASNSYETQYF. This chain uses TRBV7-8 with TRBJ2-5; no definite D call. V was clipped by 7 bases and J by 5 bases, with 8 bases between them. Germline V CDR1 and CDR2: SGHVS, FQNEAQ. The CDR3 is made up of 11 amino acids.

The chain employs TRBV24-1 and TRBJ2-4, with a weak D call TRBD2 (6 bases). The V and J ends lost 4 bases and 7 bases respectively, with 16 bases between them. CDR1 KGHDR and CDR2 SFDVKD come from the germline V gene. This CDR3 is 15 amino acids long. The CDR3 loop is CATSDSGLGLNIQYF. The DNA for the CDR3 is TGTGCCACCAGTGACTCGGGACTGGGGTTGAACATTCAGTACTTC.

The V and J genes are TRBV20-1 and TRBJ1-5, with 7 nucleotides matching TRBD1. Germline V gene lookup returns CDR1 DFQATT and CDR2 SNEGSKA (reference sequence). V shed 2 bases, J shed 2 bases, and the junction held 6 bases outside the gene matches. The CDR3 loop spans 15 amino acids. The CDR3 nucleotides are TGCAGTGCTAGAAACCGGGACAGCGGCAATCAGCCCCAGCATTTT. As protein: CSARNRDSGNQPQHF.

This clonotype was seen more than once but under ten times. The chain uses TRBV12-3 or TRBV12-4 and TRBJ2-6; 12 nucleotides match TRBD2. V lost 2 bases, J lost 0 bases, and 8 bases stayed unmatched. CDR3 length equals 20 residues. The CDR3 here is CASSLRGLAGFSSGANVLTF. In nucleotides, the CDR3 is TGTGCCAGCAGTTTACGGGGACTAGCGGGTTTTTCCTCTGGGGCCAACGTCCTGACTTTC.